The clone carrying this T cell receptor (beta chain) is deemed medium-sized by its frequency. The antigen remains undetermined. This record comes from a study of CXCR3-negative and CXCR3-positive naive CD8 T cells. Study-wide results and caveats: Naive cells positive for CXCR3 carried more hydrophobic TRB CDR3s than CXCR3-negative ones.

TRB cDNA libraries were made by UMI-labeled 5' RACE. TCRdb reworked the 5' RACE reads into one entry per CDR3 protein, no DNA. The table lists about 6,200 distinct CDR3 sequences. The CDR3 is made up of 17 amino acids. Naive CD8+ T cells were CD45RO-CCR7+CD27+CD95-. The clonotype was recovered from a human donor in good health. Some clones in this sample may be carry-over from other donors' samples. The chain employs TRBV21-1 and TRBJ2-7; there is no DNA to check the TCRdb D call of TRBD1. TRBV21-1 is flagged as a pseudogene. What was sequenced was naive CXCR3+ CD8+ T cells from blood. Subset in this sample: CD45RO-CCR7+CD27+CD95- naive CD8+ T cells expressing CXCR3 (TNR3+). CDR3 in amino acids: CAGHQRGGQRASYEQYF.